The source of this TCR beta chain is a study of OX40 agonist ivuxolimab in advanced cancers. About the investigation overall: The costimulatory receptor OX40 (CD134) was targeted by ivuxolimab, a fully human IgG2 agonistic monoclonal antibody. Intravenous ivuxolimab was administered to patients every 2 weeks at six dose levels: 0.01, 0.1, 0.3, 1.5, 3 and 10 mg/kg. Of the approximately 50 dose-escalation patients, hepatocellular carcinoma was present in roughly 19, melanoma in roughly 15, renal cell carcinoma in 9 and head and neck cancer in 9. The dose-escalation cohort was almost 85% male with a mean age of approximately 59 years, ranging from about 23 to 85. Patients were allowed to have had prior anti-PD-1, anti-PD-L1 or anti-CTLA-4 therapy, and around 40% of the dose-escalation patients had previously received checkpoint inhibitors. Partial responses occurred in three dose-escalation patients, of whom one had hepatocellular carcinoma and two had cutaneous melanoma. The point of sequencing TCRbeta in the periphery was to test whether ivuxolimab changed TCR sequence diversity and drove clonal T-cell expansion. The paper reports the monotherapy dose-escalation portion (N ≈ 50 patients) of the phase I ivuxolimab trial. Beyond this particular receptor, the publication reports: On average, CD8+ T cells showed more expanded clones than CD4+ T cells after ivuxolimab. Clonal expansion of both CD4+ and CD8+ blood T cells was observed from baseline to week 6 at doses 0.1 to 3.0 mg/kg. Which antigens the clonally expanded peripheral T cells were specific for was not determined. Low levels of normalized T-cell clonal expansion were also shown by some nonresponding patients. In the 0.1-3.0 mg/kg groups, partial responders had among the lowest normalized peripheral clonal expansion, particularly in CD8+ T cells.

Via the germline V gene (reference sequence), CDR1 is SEHNR and CDR2 FQNEAQ. Its CDR3 holds 14 amino acids, cysteine through phenylalanine. The sequence is cut down to CDR3 DNA, 42 bases in frame from base 1. The junction shows trimming of 5 bases on V and 3 bases on J, plus 8 bases between the germline ends. The trial excluded patients who had a history of autoimmune disease or were on systemic immunosuppression. In every dose cohort, peripheral blood was drawn for TCR sequencing at baseline, cycle 4 day 1, and cycle 7 day 1. The samples were taken from a phase I, first-in-human, multicenter, open-label dose-escalation trial of ivuxolimab. Adults with locally advanced or metastatic melanoma, renal cell, hepatocellular, or head and neck squamous cell carcinoma were enrolled in the trial. Before TCR sequencing, CD4+ and CD8+ T cells were separately sorted from peripheral blood. Genomic DNA was extracted from sorted cells for sequencing of the TCRbeta CDR3 region. The immunoSEQ Assay was used for sequencing of TCRbeta CDR3 regions. TCRdb stores this immuneACCESS table with in-frame sequences only. Part of the clones is absent; in the studies checked, under half of the shortfall reflects unresolved V genes, and no reason is known for the rest. The sample table records about 95,000 clones; about 85% of these occur just once. The ten largest clones represent about 3.8% of the sample.

Concerning this clone itself: This receptor's antigen is unknown. The sample holds no much larger clone one base away, and base qualities are not on file.

This sequence originates from an adult with an advanced solid tumor such as melanoma, head and neck, liver or kidney cancer. The rearranged segments are TRBV7-9 and TRBJ2-6; the D gene cannot be named for sure. Sample: CD4+ or CD8+ T cells sorted from blood, taken in a trial of the OX40 agonist ivuxolimab. The CDR3 is CASSHVVGANVLTF. The DNA reads as follows: TGTGCCAGCAGCCACGTCGTTGGGGCCAACGTCCTGACTTTC.